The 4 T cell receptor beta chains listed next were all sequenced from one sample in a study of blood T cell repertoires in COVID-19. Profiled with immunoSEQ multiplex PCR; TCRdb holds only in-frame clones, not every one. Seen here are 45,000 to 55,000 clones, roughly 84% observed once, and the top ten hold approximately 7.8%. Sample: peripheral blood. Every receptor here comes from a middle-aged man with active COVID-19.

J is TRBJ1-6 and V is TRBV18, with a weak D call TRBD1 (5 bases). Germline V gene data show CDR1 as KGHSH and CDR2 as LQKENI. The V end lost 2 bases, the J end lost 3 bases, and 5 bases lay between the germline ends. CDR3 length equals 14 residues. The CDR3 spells CASSPDSYNSPLHF. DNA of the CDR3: TGTGCCAGCTCACCAGACAGCTATAATTCACCCCTCCACTTT.

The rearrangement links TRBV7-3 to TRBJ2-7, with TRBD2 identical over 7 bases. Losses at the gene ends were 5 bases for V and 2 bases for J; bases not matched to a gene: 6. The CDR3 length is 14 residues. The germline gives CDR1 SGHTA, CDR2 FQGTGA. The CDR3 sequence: CASSKTGGPYEQYF. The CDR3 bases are TGTGCCAGCAGCAAGACGGGAGGACCCTACGAGCAGTACTTC.

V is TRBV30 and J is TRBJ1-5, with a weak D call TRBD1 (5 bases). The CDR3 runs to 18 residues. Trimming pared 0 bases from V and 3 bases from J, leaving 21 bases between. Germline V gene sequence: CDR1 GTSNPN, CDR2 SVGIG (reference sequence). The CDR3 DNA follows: TGTGCCTGGAGTGTACGACGATTTGAGGAGGGACTCAATCAGCCCCAGCATTTT. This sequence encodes CAWSVRRFEEGLNQPQHF.

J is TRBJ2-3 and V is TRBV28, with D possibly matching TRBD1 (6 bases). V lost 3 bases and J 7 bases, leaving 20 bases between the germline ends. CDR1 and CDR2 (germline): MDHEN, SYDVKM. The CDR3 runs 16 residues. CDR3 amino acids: CASSFQTGQLRYTQYF. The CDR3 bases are TGTGCCAGCAGTTTTCAAACGGGACAACTGCGGTATACGCAGTATTTT.